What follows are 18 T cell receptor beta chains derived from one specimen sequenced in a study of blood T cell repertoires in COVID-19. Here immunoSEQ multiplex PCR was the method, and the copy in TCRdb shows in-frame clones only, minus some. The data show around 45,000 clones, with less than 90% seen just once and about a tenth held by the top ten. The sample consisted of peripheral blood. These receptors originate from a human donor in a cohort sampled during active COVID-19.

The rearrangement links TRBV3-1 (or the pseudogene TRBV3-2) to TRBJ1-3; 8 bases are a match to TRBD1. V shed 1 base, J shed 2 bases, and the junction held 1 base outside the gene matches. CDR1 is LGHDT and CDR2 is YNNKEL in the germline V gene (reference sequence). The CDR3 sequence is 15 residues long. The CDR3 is CASSQAQGAGNTIYF. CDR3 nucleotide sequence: TGTGCCAGCAGCCAAGCACAGGGGGCTGGAAACACCATATATTTT.

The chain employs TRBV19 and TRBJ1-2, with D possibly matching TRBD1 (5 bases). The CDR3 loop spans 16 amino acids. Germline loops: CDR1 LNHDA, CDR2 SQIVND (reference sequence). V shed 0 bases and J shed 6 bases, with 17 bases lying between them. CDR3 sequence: CASSIEAGGWPDGYTF. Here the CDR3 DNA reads TGTGCCAGTAGTATAGAGGCCGGGGGGTGGCCCGATGGCTACACCTTC.

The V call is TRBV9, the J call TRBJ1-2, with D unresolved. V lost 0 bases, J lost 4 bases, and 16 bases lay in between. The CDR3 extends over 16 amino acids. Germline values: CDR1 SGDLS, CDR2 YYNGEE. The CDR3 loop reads CASSVDPSPGSYGYTF. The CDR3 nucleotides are TGTGCCAGCAGCGTAGACCCTTCCCCGGGGAGCTATGGCTACACCTTC. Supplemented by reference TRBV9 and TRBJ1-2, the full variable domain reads DSGVTQTPKHLITATGQRVTLRCSPRSGDLSVYWYQQSLDQGLQFLIQYYNGEERAKGNILERFSAQQFPDLHSELNLSSLELGDSALYFCASSVDPSPGSYGYTFGSGTRLTVV.

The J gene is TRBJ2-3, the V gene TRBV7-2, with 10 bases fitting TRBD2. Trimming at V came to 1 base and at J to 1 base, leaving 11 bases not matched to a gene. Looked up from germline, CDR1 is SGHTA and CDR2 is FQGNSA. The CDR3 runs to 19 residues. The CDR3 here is CASSLDGARTSGGTDTQYF. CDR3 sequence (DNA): TGTGCCAGCAGCTTAGATGGGGCCCGAACTAGCGGGGGCACAGATACGCAGTATTTT.

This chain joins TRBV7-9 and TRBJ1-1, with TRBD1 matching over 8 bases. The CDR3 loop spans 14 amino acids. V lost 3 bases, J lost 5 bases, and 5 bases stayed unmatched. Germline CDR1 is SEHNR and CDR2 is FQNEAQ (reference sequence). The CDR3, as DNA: TGTGCCAGCAGCTTCCAGGGGGCGAGGACTGAAGCTTTCTTT. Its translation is CASSFQGARTEAFF.

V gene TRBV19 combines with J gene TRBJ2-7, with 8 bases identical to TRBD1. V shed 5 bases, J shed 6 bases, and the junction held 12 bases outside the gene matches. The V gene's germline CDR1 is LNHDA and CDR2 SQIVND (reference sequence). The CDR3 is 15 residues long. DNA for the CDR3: TGTGCCAGTAGTCCGACAGGGGTTATCTTTAGCGAGCAGTACTTC. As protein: CASSPTGVIFSEQYF.

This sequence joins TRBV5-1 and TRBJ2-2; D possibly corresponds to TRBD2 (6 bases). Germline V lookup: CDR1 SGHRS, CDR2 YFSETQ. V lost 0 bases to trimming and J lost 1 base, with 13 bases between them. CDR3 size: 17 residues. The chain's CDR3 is CASSLGHRDLNTGELFF. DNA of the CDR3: TGCGCCAGCAGCTTGGGACACCGGGACTTGAACACCGGGGAGCTGTTTTTT. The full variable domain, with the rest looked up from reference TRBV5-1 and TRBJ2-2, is KAGVTQTPRYLIKTRGQQVTLSCSPISGHRSVSWYQQTPGQGLQFLFEYFSETQRNKGNFPGRFSGRQFSNSRSEMNVSTLELGDSALYLCASSLGHRDLNTGELFFGEGSRLTVL.

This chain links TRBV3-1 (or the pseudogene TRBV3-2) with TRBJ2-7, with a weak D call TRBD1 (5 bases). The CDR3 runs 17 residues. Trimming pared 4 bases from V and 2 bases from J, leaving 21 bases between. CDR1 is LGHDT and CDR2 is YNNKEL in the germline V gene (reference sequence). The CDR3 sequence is CASSLAYRGYTTYEQYF. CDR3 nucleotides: TGTGCCAGCAGCCTCGCCTATAGGGGCTACACCACCTACGAGCAGTACTTC.

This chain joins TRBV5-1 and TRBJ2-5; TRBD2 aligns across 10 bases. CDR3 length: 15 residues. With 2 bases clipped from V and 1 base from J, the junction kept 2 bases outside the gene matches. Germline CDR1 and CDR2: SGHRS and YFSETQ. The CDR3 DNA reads TGCGCCAGCAGCTTCCTAGCGGGGGCCCAAGAGACCCAGTACTTC. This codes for CASSFLAGAQETQYF.

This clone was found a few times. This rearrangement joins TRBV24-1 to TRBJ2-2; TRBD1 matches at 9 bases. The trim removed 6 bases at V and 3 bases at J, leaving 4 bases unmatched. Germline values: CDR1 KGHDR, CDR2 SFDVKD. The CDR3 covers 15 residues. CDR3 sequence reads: CATSSGQGDTGELFF. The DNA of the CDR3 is TGTGCCACCAGTTCGGGACAGGGAGACACCGGGGAGCTGTTTTTT.

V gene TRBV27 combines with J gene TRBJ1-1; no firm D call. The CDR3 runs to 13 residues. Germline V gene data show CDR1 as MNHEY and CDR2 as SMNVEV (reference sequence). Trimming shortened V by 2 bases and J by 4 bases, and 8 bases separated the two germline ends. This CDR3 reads CASSLLPRTEAFF. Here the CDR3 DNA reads TGTGCCAGCAGTTTACTTCCCCGCACTGAAGCTTTCTTT.

The CDR3 nucleotides are TGTGCCAGCAGTGAGAGGACAGGGACTATAGTAGAGACCCAGTACTTC. Amino acids: CASSERTGTIVETQYF. J is TRBJ2-5 and V is TRBV6-1, with D tentatively TRBD1 (8 bases). The CDR3 is 16 amino acids. With 3 bases removed from V and 4 bases from J, the gap between germline ends came to 18 bases. Germline V gives CDR1 MNHNS, CDR2 SASEGT.

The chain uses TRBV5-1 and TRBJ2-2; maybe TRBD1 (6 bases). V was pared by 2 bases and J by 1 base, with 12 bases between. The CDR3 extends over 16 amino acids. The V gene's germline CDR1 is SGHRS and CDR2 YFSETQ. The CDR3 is CASSFSTGQNTGELFF. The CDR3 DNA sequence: TGCGCCAGCAGCTTCTCAACGGGACAGAACACCGGGGAGCTGTTTTTT.

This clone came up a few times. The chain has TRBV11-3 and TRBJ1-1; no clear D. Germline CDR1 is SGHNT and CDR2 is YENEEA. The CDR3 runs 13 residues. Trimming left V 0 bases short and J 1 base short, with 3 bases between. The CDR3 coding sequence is TGTGCCAGCAGCTTAGACCAGAACACTGAAGCTTTCTTT. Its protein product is CASSLDQNTEAFF.

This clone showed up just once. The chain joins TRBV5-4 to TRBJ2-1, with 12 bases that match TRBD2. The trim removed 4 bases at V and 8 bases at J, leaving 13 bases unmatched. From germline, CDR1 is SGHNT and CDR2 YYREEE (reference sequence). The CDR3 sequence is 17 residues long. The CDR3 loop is CASSESPLAGGVDEQFF. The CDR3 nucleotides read TGTGCCAGCAGCGAATCCCCACTAGCGGGGGGTGTGGATGAGCAGTTCTTC.

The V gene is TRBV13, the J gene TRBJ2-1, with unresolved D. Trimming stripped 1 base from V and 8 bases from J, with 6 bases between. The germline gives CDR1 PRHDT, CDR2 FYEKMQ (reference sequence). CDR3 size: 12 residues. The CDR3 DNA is TGTGCCAGCAGCTTAGAATCCTATGAGCAGTTCTTC. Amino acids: CASSLESYEQFF.

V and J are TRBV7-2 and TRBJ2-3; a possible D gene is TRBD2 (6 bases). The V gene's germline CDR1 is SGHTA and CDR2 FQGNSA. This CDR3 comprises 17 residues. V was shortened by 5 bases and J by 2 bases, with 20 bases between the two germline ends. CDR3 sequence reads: CASSPGRRASHTDTQYF. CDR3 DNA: TGTGCCAGCAGCCCGGGACGGAGGGCTAGTCACACAGATACGCAGTATTTT.

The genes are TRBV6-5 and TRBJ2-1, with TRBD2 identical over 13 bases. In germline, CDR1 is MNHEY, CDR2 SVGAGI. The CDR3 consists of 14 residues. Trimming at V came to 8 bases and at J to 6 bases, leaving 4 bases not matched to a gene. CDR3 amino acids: CASGWTSGGNEQFF. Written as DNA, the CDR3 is TGTGCCAGCGGGTGGACTAGCGGGGGCAATGAGCAGTTCTTC.